The 29 T cell receptor beta chains below were found in one sample sequenced in a study of cytomegalovirus exposure and HLA in healthy donors. The primer mix had 60 Vbeta and 13 Jbeta primers. The assay was immunoSEQ multiplex PCR, and TCRdb's table has in-frame clones only and misses some. This sample has approximately 130,000 clones, with about 70% found just once. Material: PBMCs. The source is a woman aged 55-69 years in good health and CMV-seropositive.

The genes are TRBV18 and TRBJ1-2, with D unresolved. The CDR3 totals 14 residues. Germline-derived CDR1 and CDR2 are KGHSH and LQKENI. V lost 6 bases and J lost 4, with 15 bases in between. CDR3 loop: CASSPPSVPYGYTF. CDR3 coding DNA: TGTGCCAGCTCCCCTCCTTCGGTGCCCTATGGCTACACCTTC.

This clone came up a few times. This sequence joins TRBV4-1 and TRBJ1-2; 8 positions agree with TRBD1. The V gene's germline CDR1 is MGHRA and CDR2 YSYEKL. V lost 4 bases, J lost 7 bases, and 5 bases stayed unmatched. CDR3 size: 13 residues. DNA of the CDR3: TGCGCCAGCAGCCCCCAGGGGGCATTTGGCTACACCTTC. Residues: CASSPQGAFGYTF.

The V gene is TRBV7-2, the J gene TRBJ2-7; TRBD1 might be the D (5 bases). Germline V CDR1 and CDR2: SGHTA, FQGNSA. V was cut by 1 base and J by 7 bases, with 8 bases left in between. CDR3 length equals 12 residues. CDR3 nucleotides: TGTGCCAGCAGCTTAGGGACAAATGAGCAGTACTTC. It encodes CASSLGTNEQYF.

This sequence joins TRBV6-1 and TRBJ1-1; tentative D call: TRBD1 (6 bases). V was trimmed by 8 bases and J by 1 base, leaving 11 bases between them. Germline CDR1 MNHNS, CDR2 SASEGT. CDR3 size: 13 residues. The CDR3 DNA reads as TGTGCCAGCCGGTTAGGGGGGAACACTGAAGCTTTCTTT. This codes for CASRLGGNTEAFF.

The chain links TRBV7-8 to TRBJ2-1; TRBD2 matches at 12 bases. After removal of 5 bases from V and 4 bases from J, the junction contained 3 bases not matched to a gene. CDR3 length: 15 residues. Germline V lookup: CDR1 SGHVS, CDR2 FQNEAQ. The CDR3 DNA is TGTGCCAGCAGCCCCGGGACTAGCGGGTACAATGAGCAGTTCTTC. Residues: CASSPGTSGYNEQFF.

V and J are TRBV7-2 and TRBJ1-1, with a weak D call TRBD1 (5 bases). Trimming stripped 0 bases from V and 8 bases from J, with 13 bases between. The CDR3 extends over 14 amino acids. The germline gives CDR1 SGHTA, CDR2 FQGNSA. CDR3 sequence: CASSLARGKGEAFF. The CDR3 DNA follows: TGTGCCAGCAGCTTAGCGCGGGGTAAGGGGGAAGCTTTCTTT.

The gene calls are TRBV5-6 and TRBJ1-2; 7 nucleotides line up with TRBD1. J gave up 8 bases and V 0 bases, and 4 bases lay outside the gene matches. The CDR3 consists of 13 residues. In germline, CDR1 is SGHDT, CDR2 YYEEEE. CDR3 bases: TGTGCCAGCAGCTTGGTAACAGGGGACGGCTACACCTTC. Its translation: CASSLVTGDGYTF.

The chain combines TRBV11-2 with TRBJ1-4, with TRBD1 as a possible D gene (5 bases). Germline CDR1 reads SGHAT; CDR2 reads FQNNGV. The length of the CDR3 is 18 residues. V dropped 5 bases and J dropped 0 bases, with 19 bases sitting between them. This CDR3 is CASSRRRTTAATNEKLFF. The CDR3 coding sequence is TGTGCCAGCAGCCGGCGACGGACGACAGCCGCAACTAATGAAAAACTGTTTTTT.

This chain links TRBV9 with TRBJ1-3; no definite D call. Trimming shortened V by 0 bases and J by 4 bases, and 11 bases separated the two germline ends. Germline V gene data show CDR1 as SGDLS and CDR2 as YYNGEE. This CDR3 has 15 amino acids. The CDR3 sequence: CASSVVGAGGNTIYF. CDR3 nucleotide sequence: TGTGCCAGCAGCGTAGTGGGCGCGGGGGGAAACACCATATATTTT.

The chain combines TRBV5-1 with TRBJ2-3, with 7 nucleotides matching TRBD1. J lost 4 bases, V lost 1 base, and 3 bases had no gene match. The CDR3 loop spans 14 amino acids. Looked up from germline, CDR1 is SGHRS and CDR2 is YFSETQ. The CDR3 region has the DNA TGCGCCAGCAGCTTGCCACAGGGGTCAGATACGCAGTATTTT. Translated, it gives CASSLPQGSDTQYF.

The genes are TRBV9 and TRBJ1-1, with D perhaps TRBD1 (6 bases). Trimming stripped 0 bases from V and 6 bases from J, with 12 bases between. CDR3 length equals 14 residues. CDR1 and CDR2 (germline): SGDLS, YYNGEE. CDR3 in DNA: TGTGCCAGCAGCGTAGACCAGGGGAGGGCTGAAGCTTTCTTT. Its translation: CASSVDQGRAEAFF.

The chain employs TRBV6-5 and TRBJ2-5; 9 bases are a match to TRBD1. This CDR3 has 16 amino acids. The V gene's germline CDR1 is MNHEY and CDR2 SVGAGI. After removal of 4 bases from V and 4 bases from J, the junction contained 10 bases not matched to a gene. This CDR3 reads CASSSHRQGVRETQYF. The CDR3 DNA is TGTGCCAGCAGTTCCCACAGACAGGGGGTGAGAGAGACCCAGTACTTC.

This clone has a single count. This chain connects TRBV27 to TRBJ2-5; tentatively, D is TRBD2 (6 bases). Germline assignment: CDR1 MNHEY and CDR2 SMNVEV (reference sequence). This CDR3 is 13 amino acids long. V was shortened by 3 bases and J by 5 bases, with 10 bases between the two germline ends. The CDR3 loop is CASSFSRGETQYF. The CDR3 nucleotides are TGTGCCAGCAGTTTTTCCCGGGGGGAGACCCAGTACTTC.

The chain is built from TRBV5-6 and TRBJ2-3; D gene unclear. V was clipped by 6 bases and J by 3 bases, with 14 bases between them. The germline V gene encodes CDR1 SGHDT and CDR2 YYEEEE. The CDR3 contains 14 residues. The CDR3, as DNA: TGTGCCAGCACGCCCCGAAACGGGACAGATACGCAGTATTTT. It codes for CASTPRNGTDTQYF.

V usage is TRBV11-2 and J usage is TRBJ2-4; D is possibly TRBD1 (6 bases). The CDR3 consists of 15 residues. Germline V lookup: CDR1 SGHAT, CDR2 FQNNGV. The V gene lost 4 bases and the J gene lost 5 bases, with 15 bases spanning the gap. The CDR3 DNA reads TGTGCCAGCAGCTCTGCGAGGGGGTTACAAAACATTCAGTACTTC. It encodes CASSSARGLQNIQYF.

The V call is TRBV18, the J call TRBJ1-4; D gene unclear. V was cut by 4 bases and J by 1 base, with 7 bases left in between. From germline, CDR1 is KGHSH and CDR2 LQKENI. The CDR3 totals 14 residues. The DNA for the CDR3 is TGTGCCAGCTCACTCACAGAAACTAATGAAAAACTGTTTTTT. Its translation is CASSLTETNEKLFF.

The gene calls are TRBV2 and TRBJ2-1; D unresolved. Trimming removed 11 bases at V and 7 bases at J, with 15 bases between. The length of the CDR3 is 12 residues. Germline V lookup: CDR1 SNHLY, CDR2 FYNNEI. The CDR3 coding sequence is TGTGCCGCCCAGACACTCAGAAATGAGCAGTTCTTC. Translated, it gives CAAQTLRNEQFF.

Only a few counts were recorded for this clone. The V and J genes are TRBV7-3 and TRBJ1-1; D unclear. Trimming left V 5 bases short and J 1 base short, with 8 bases between. Germline CDR1 reads SGHTA; CDR2 reads FQGTGA. The CDR3 has 13 residues. Here the CDR3 reads CASSQRWNTEAFF. The CDR3 nucleotides are TGTGCCAGCAGCCAACGGTGGAACACTGAAGCTTTCTTT.

This clone has a single count. J is TRBJ1-1 and V is TRBV29-1; tentatively, D is TRBD1 (6 bases). Germline-derived CDR1 and CDR2 are SQVTM and ANQGSEA. The CDR3 is made up of 13 amino acids. Between the trimmed V and J ends, which lost 7 bases and 4 bases, there was a span of 16 bases. The CDR3 reads CSEYLTGATEAFF. The CDR3 DNA sequence: TGCAGCGAGTACCTGACAGGAGCCACTGAAGCTTTCTTT.

The rearrangement joins TRBV5-1 to TRBJ2-7; perhaps TRBD2 as D (5 bases). Trimming removed 4 bases at V and 4 bases at J, with 9 bases between. CDR3 length: 12 residues. Germline V lookup: CDR1 SGHRS, CDR2 YFSETQ. In DNA form, the CDR3 reads TGCGCCAGCAGCGAGGGCCCTTACGAGCAGTACTTC. Its translation: CASSEGPYEQYF.

This rearrangement joins TRBV7-7 to TRBJ2-2, with 11 bases fitting TRBD1. The germline V gene encodes CDR1 SSHAT and CDR2 FNYEAQ (reference sequence). V lost 11 bases, J lost 5 bases, and 4 bases stayed unmatched. The CDR3 has 13 residues. CDR3 protein: CAAGQGVTGELFF. The CDR3 DNA reads as TGTGCCGCGGGACAGGGGGTTACCGGGGAGCTGTTTTTT.

V gene TRBV6-6 combines with J gene TRBJ1-4; 9 bases line up with TRBD1. This CDR3 contains 16 residues. J gave up 0 bases and V 4 bases, and 3 bases lay outside the gene matches. Germline V lookup: CDR1 MNHNY, CDR2 SVGAGI (reference sequence). The CDR3 coding sequence is TGTGCCAGCAGTTCTCGACAGGGGGCAACTAATGAAAAACTGTTTTTT. Amino acid sequence: CASSSRQGATNEKLFF.

The chain carries TRBV27 and TRBJ2-2, with D possibly being TRBD1 (6 bases). Deletions cut 5 bases from V and 0 bases from J, with 10 bases between. The CDR3 has 15 residues. CDR1 is MNHEY, CDR2 SMNVEV, per germline (reference sequence). The CDR3 sequence: CASSLQGANTGELFF. The CDR3 DNA is TGTGCCAGCAGTCTACAGGGCGCGAACACCGGGGAGCTGTTTTTT.

This chain uses TRBV7-9 with TRBJ2-2, with TRBD2 identical over 7 bases. Unmatched junction bases numbered 3, after V lost 11 bases and J lost 0 bases. CDR3 size: 13 residues. CDR1 is SEHNR, CDR2 FQNEAQ, per germline (reference sequence). CDR3 region: CAGRGANTGELFF. In nucleotides, the CDR3 is TGTGCCGGCCGGGGGGCGAACACCGGGGAGCTGTTTTTT. Together with reference TRBV7-9 and TRBJ2-2, the CDR3 gives the full variable domain: DTGVSQNPRHKITKRGQNVTFRCDPISEHNRLYWYRQTLGQGPEFLTYFQNEAQLEKSRLLSDRFSAERPKGSFSTLEIQRTEQGDSAMYLCAGRGANTGELFFGEGSRLTVL.

This chain uses TRBV5-8 with TRBJ2-7, with 9 bases fitting TRBD1. This CDR3 is 14 amino acids long. The germline V gene encodes CDR1 SGHTS and CDR2 YDEGEE. V lost 2 bases, J lost 6 bases, and 6 bases stayed unmatched. The DNA of the CDR3 is TGTGCCAGCAGCTTTGGGACAGGGAGTCGCGAGCAGTACTTC. Protein sequence: CASSFGTGSREQYF.

V gene TRBV11-3 combines with J gene TRBJ2-7; D may be TRBD2 (6 bases). The CDR3 has 15 amino acids. Between the trimmed V and J ends, which lost 3 bases and 2 bases, there was a span of 14 bases. Germline V gene sequence: CDR1 SGHNT, CDR2 YENEEA. The CDR3 region has the DNA TGTGCCAGCAGCTTGGGGGGTTATCCTACCTACGAGCAGTACTTC. Translated: CASSLGGYPTYEQYF.

The chain joins TRBV4-1 to TRBJ2-2; no reliable D call. The CDR3 runs 16 residues. V was shortened by 0 bases and J by 7 bases, with 15 bases between the two germline ends. CDR1 and CDR2 (germline): MGHRA, YSYEKL. The CDR3 is CASSQETTQRHGELFF. In DNA form, the CDR3 reads TGCGCCAGCAGCCAAGAGACAACCCAAAGGCACGGGGAGCTGTTTTTT.

The CDR3 sequence is CASSFSRMRISGELFF. CDR3 nucleotide sequence: TGTGCCAGCAGCTTTTCCCGCATGAGGATCTCCGGGGAGCTGTTTTTT. The chain employs TRBV11-2 and TRBJ2-2; D remains unclear. The germline V and J ends were trimmed by 3 bases and 6 bases, with 17 bases remaining between them. Per the germline V gene, CDR1 is SGHAT and CDR2 is FQNNGV. The CDR3 loop spans 16 amino acids.

The rearrangement links TRBV19 to TRBJ2-1, with 8 positions matching TRBD2. Germline V CDR1 and CDR2: LNHDA, SQIVND (reference sequence). This CDR3 is 13 amino acids long. V shed 3 bases, J shed 6 bases, and the junction held 1 base outside the gene matches. The CDR3 sequence is CASSILAGNEQFF. In DNA, the CDR3 is TGTGCCAGTAGTATCCTAGCGGGCAATGAGCAGTTCTTC.